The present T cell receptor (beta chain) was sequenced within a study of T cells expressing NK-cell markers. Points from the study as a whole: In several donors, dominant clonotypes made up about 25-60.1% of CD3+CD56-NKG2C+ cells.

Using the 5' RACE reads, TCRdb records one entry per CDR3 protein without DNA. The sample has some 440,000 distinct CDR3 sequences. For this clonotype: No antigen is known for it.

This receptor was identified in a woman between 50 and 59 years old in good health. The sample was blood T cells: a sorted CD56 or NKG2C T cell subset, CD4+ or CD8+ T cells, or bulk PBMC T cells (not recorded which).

The CDR3 here is CASSPTPGQGLSGELFF. V usage is TRBV11-2 and J usage is TRBJ2-2; TCRdb calls TRBD1, which cannot be checked without DNA. The CDR3 totals 17 residues. CDR1 is SGHAT, CDR2 FQNNGV, per germline. Full variable domain (remainder filled in from reference TRBV11-2 and TRBJ2-2): EAGVAQSPRYKIIEKRQSVAFWCNPISGHATLYWYQQILGQGPKLLIQFQNNGVVDDSQLPKDRFSAERLKGVDSTLKIQPAKLEDSAVYLCASSPTPGQGLSGELFFGEGSRLTVL.